This T cell receptor beta chain was sequenced during a study of CD8 T cells in ankylosing spondylitis. In TCRdb, the 5' RACE reads were re-called with MiXCR into one record per CDR3 protein. Of under 200,000 distinct CDR3 sequences listed, under 15% are singletons. The TCR originated in a female donor with ankylosing spondylitis or in good health (not recorded which). Sequenced: blood, either unsorted or a sorted T cell fraction (not recorded which).

DNA of the CDR3: TGTGCCAGCAGGCCCTCTGGGAGCGCGAACACCGGGGAGCTGTTTTTT. Residues: CASRPSGSANTGELFF. The V gene is TRBV7-8, the J gene TRBJ2-2, with a possible D match to TRBD2 (5 bases). With 6 bases removed from V and 0 bases from J, the gap between germline ends came to 14 bases. This CDR3 region has 16 residues. From germline, CDR1 is SGHVS and CDR2 FQNEAQ.